Shown below are 22 T cell receptor beta chains from a single sample sequenced in a study of cytomegalovirus exposure and HLA in healthy donors. PCR employed 60 Vbeta and 13 Jbeta primers. Clones were sequenced by immunoSEQ multiplex PCR, and TCRdb holds only the in-frame ones, with some missing. Of just over 60,000 clones in the sample, 70% to 90% are singletons; the top ten hold about 1.5%. The sample taken for sequencing was PBMCs. All receptors come from a man younger than 35 in good health and CMV-seronegative.

This clone has only one observation. The rearrangement links TRBV9 to TRBJ2-7, with a tentative D call TRBD1 (6 bases). With 4 bases removed from V and 0 bases from J, the gap between germline ends came to 14 bases. Germline CDR1 reads SGDLS; CDR2 reads YYNGEE. This CDR3 contains 15 residues. The DNA of the CDR3 is TGTGCCAGCAGCCCTGACAGGATCTACTCCTACGAGCAGTACTTC. It codes for CASSPDRIYSYEQYF.

The chain uses TRBV10-3 and TRBJ2-2; 11 nucleotides agree with TRBD1. V was clipped by 3 bases and J by 4 bases; unmatched bases: 4. There are 16 residues in the CDR3. Germline V gene sequence: CDR1 ENHRY, CDR2 SYGVKD. For the CDR3, the DNA is TGTGCCATCAGTGACCCCGGGACAGGGGGCACCGGGGAGCTGTTTTTT. It encodes CAISDPGTGGTGELFF.

V and J are TRBV4-1 and TRBJ2-5, with 8 nucleotides matching TRBD2. The V segment lost 0 bases and the J segment 1 base; nucleotides outside the gene matches: 7. The CDR3 length is 17 residues. Germline V gives CDR1 MGHRA, CDR2 YSYEKL. The DNA of the CDR3 is TGCGCCAGCAGCCAAGATCGGACTAGCACAGCCCAAGAGACCCAGTACTTC. It specifies CASSQDRTSTAQETQYF.

The chain links TRBV5-1 to TRBJ1-5, with 7 bases aligning to TRBD1. Trimming cost V 1 base and J 1 base; bases outside gene matches: 5. CDR3 length equals 16 residues. Germline values: CDR1 SGHRS, CDR2 YFSETQ. CDR3 sequence reads: CASSLLPQGSNQPQHF. The DNA for the CDR3 is TGCGCCAGCAGCTTGCTGCCACAGGGGAGCAATCAGCCCCAGCATTTT. Drawing the rest from reference TRBV5-1 and TRBJ1-5, the complete variable domain is KAGVTQTPRYLIKTRGQQVTLSCSPISGHRSVSWYQQTPGQGLQFLFEYFSETQRNKGNFPGRFSGRQFSNSRSEMNVSTLELGDSALYLCASSLLPQGSNQPQHFGDGTRLSIL.

V usage is TRBV10-3 and J usage is TRBJ2-1; D might be TRBD2 (6 bases). This CDR3 is 15 amino acids long. From germline, CDR1 is ENHRY and CDR2 SYGVKD. V was pared by 4 bases and J by 6 bases, with 16 bases between. Here the CDR3 reads CAISGVEGQVNEQFF. DNA of the CDR3: TGTGCCATCAGTGGGGTGGAGGGGCAGGTCAATGAGCAGTTCTTC.

The V and J genes are TRBV14 and TRBJ1-6, with D unresolved. CDR3 length: 14 amino acids. The V gene lost 0 bases and the J gene lost 6 bases, with 6 bases spanning the gap. CDR1 is SGHDN and CDR2 is FVKESK in the germline V gene. In DNA, the CDR3 is TGTGCCAGCAGCCAAGACGGGATTAATTCACCCCTCCACTTT. Translating gives CASSQDGINSPLHF.

This chain joins TRBV25-1 and TRBJ2-7, with 7 nucleotides matching TRBD1. V was pared by 9 bases and J by 3 bases, with 8 bases of the junction left unmatched. The CDR3 loop spans 13 amino acids. Germline values: CDR1 MGHDK, CDR2 SYGVNS. The chain's CDR3 is CASGTDVNYEQYF. CDR3 in DNA: TGTGCCAGTGGGACAGATGTAAACTACGAGCAGTACTTC.

V is TRBV11-2 and J is TRBJ2-7; D unclear. CDR1 is SGHAT and CDR2 is FQNNGV in the germline V gene. The ends were cut back, 1 base at V and 7 bases at J, with 11 bases in the middle. The CDR3 has 13 residues. CDR3 nucleotides: TGTGCCAGCAGCTTAGGGCAGGTTGATGAGCAGTACTTC. This codes for CASSLGQVDEQYF.

The chain carries TRBV28 and TRBJ1-1, with D maybe TRBD1 (5 bases). The CDR3 sequence is 15 residues long. Germline assignment: CDR1 MDHEN and CDR2 SYDVKM. The V and J ends lost 11 bases and 3 bases respectively, with 22 bases between them. The DNA for the CDR3 is TGTGCCGCCAGTTTTGGAGGGGCGCAGGACACTGAAGCTTTCTTT. It specifies CAASFGGAQDTEAFF.

The genes are TRBV5-4 and TRBJ1-2; D may be TRBD1 (5 bases). This CDR3 is 17 amino acids long. The germline V gene has CDR1 SGHNT and CDR2 YYREEE (reference sequence). The V end was cut by 6 bases, the J end by 3 bases, with 24 bases between. This CDR3 reads CASTRGGDLPFDYGYTF. CDR3 sequence (DNA): TGTGCCAGCACCCGGGGGGGGGATTTACCCTTTGACTATGGCTACACCTTC.

For the CDR3, the DNA is TGCGCCAGCAGCCAAGAACAGGGAAGCTATGGCTACACCTTC. Translating it yields CASSQEQGSYGYTF. The J gene is TRBJ1-2, the V gene TRBV4-1, with D perhaps matching TRBD1 (6 bases). V lost 0 bases to trimming and J lost 4 bases, with 9 bases between them. Per the germline V gene, CDR1 is MGHRA and CDR2 is YSYEKL. The CDR3 spans 14 residues.

A few counts support this clone. The chain is built from TRBV6-4 and TRBJ2-3, with 9 positions matching TRBD1. Germline V lookup: CDR1 MRHNA, CDR2 SNTAGT. The CDR3 covers 16 residues. V shed 3 bases and J 4 bases; nucleotides not matched to a gene: 8. The CDR3 region is CASSEGTGKGADTQYF. The CDR3 DNA is TGTGCCAGCAGTGAGGGGACAGGGAAGGGGGCAGATACGCAGTATTTT.

J is TRBJ2-5 and V is TRBV9; D is unresolved. The CDR3 has 13 amino acids. Per germline, CDR1 SGDLS and CDR2 YYNGEE. The V end was cut by 3 bases, the J end by 3 bases, with 9 bases between. The CDR3 DNA reads TGTGCCAGCAGCGGACTGGAAGAAGAGACCCAGTACTTC. Encoded protein: CASSGLEEETQYF.

V usage is TRBV14 and J usage is TRBJ2-1; TRBD1 matches at 7 bases. The V segment lost 5 bases and the J segment 2 bases; nucleotides outside the gene matches: 3. Germline assignment: CDR1 SGHDN and CDR2 FVKESK. The CDR3 has 14 amino acids. CDR3 DNA sequence: TGTGCCAGCAGCGCTCAGGGGGCCTACAATGAGCAGTTCTTC. Translated: CASSAQGAYNEQFF.

This sequence joins TRBV7-8 and TRBJ2-2, with 8 bases aligning to TRBD1. CDR1 and CDR2 from the germline V gene are SGHVS and FQNEAQ. V was pared by 2 bases and J by 2 bases, with 4 bases of the junction left unmatched. The CDR3 is 16 amino acids. The CDR3, as DNA: TGTGCCAGCAGCTTAAGACAGGGGATAAACACCGGGGAGCTGTTTTTT. Translation gives CASSLRQGINTGELFF.

The chain is built from TRBV10-3 and TRBJ2-1; D gene unclear. CDR1 ENHRY and CDR2 SYGVKD come from the germline V gene. V gave up 2 bases and J gave up 7 bases, with 15 bases separating them. CDR3 length equals 15 residues. The CDR3 region has the DNA TGTGCCATCAGTGAGGAGCCCGGTCGGCGGAATGAGCAGTTCTTC. Protein product: CAISEEPGRRNEQFF.

This chain uses TRBV6-1 with TRBJ2-7, with a weak D call TRBD2 (5 bases). The CDR3 has 16 residues. Germline V lookup: CDR1 MNHNS, CDR2 SASEGT. V lost 4 bases and J lost 3, with 19 bases in between. DNA for the CDR3: TGTGCCAGCAGTGGAGGGTGGCAGACCGGTCGCTACGAGCAGTACTTC. It specifies CASSGGWQTGRYEQYF.

The chain couples TRBV11-2 to TRBJ2-1, with 9 bases fitting TRBD2. The germline CDR1 and CDR2 sequences are SGHAT and FQNNGV. This CDR3 is built from 16 residues. V lost 1 base and J lost 4; bases outside the gene matches: 5. The CDR3 DNA sequence: TGTGCCAGCAGCTTAGGTGGCCTAGCGGGGTACAATGAGCAGTTCTTC. Translating it yields CASSLGGLAGYNEQFF. Full variable domain (rest looked up from reference TRBV11-2 and TRBJ2-1): EAGVAQSPRYKIIEKRQSVAFWCNPISGHATLYWYQQILGQGPKLLIQFQNNGVVDDSQLPKDRFSAERLKGVDSTLKIQPAKLEDSAVYLCASSLGGLAGYNEQFFGPGTRLTVL.

V and J are TRBV29-1 and TRBJ2-1; TRBD2 matches at 8 bases. Germline CDR1 reads SQVTM; CDR2 reads ANQGSEA. This CDR3 has 17 residues. Trimming cost V 3 bases and J 0 bases; bases outside gene matches: 10. The CDR3 coding sequence is TGCAGCGTTGAGCGAGCGGGGGCCTTCTTCTCCTACAATGAGCAGTTCTTC. Translated: CSVERAGAFFSYNEQFF.

The V call is TRBV14, the J call TRBJ2-5; TRBD1 agrees at 7 bases. The V and J ends lost 2 bases and 0 bases, in that order; junction bases with no gene match: 9. Germline lookup yields CDR1 SGHDN and CDR2 FVKESK. This CDR3 is 17 amino acids long. Here the CDR3 DNA reads TGTGCCAGCAGCCAAAAGGGGGCGGTTTTTTACCAAGAGACCCAGTACTTC. This gives the protein CASSQKGAVFYQETQYF.

The chain joins TRBV6-5 to TRBJ2-7; TRBD1 matches at 8 bases. Germline CDR1 is MNHEY and CDR2 is SVGAGI. The CDR3 is 14 residues long. V was pared by 4 bases and J by 7 bases, with 9 bases of the junction left unmatched. The CDR3 here is CASSSGTGPREQYF. For the CDR3, the DNA is TGTGCCAGCAGTTCCGGGACAGGACCCAGGGAGCAGTACTTC.

V and J are TRBV28 and TRBJ2-7; 9 nucleotides agree with TRBD2. Germline trimming cut 7 bases from V and 5 bases from J; bases unmatched to any gene: 15. The CDR3 length is 16 residues. Per the germline V gene, CDR1 is MDHEN and CDR2 is SYDVKM. The chain's CDR3 is CASTYYQAGGRNEQYF. In DNA form, the CDR3 reads TGTGCCAGCACTTACTACCAAGCGGGGGGACGGAACGAGCAGTACTTC.